These 3 T cell receptor beta chains originate from one sample sequenced in a study. TCRdb independently ran MiXCR on the RT-PCR reads; one entry per CDR3 protein. The sample has more than 550,000 distinct CDR3 sequences; 11% to 15% are singletons. The sample consisted of memory CD4+ T cells from blood. These receptors all come from a female donor in good health, serving as a healthy control.

This clonotype was seen ten or more times. CDR3: CSASRSGTEAFF. CDR3 bases: TGCAGTGCTAGTCGGAGTGGCACTGAAGCTTTCTTT. The gene calls are TRBV20-1 and TRBJ1-1, with D unresolved. Germline V gene sequence: CDR1 DFQATT, CDR2 SNEGSKA (reference sequence). The V and J ends lost 3 bases and 4 bases respectively, with 9 bases between them. The CDR3 loop spans 12 amino acids.

This chain joins TRBV5-1 and TRBJ1-3; D not certain. The germline CDR1 and CDR2 sequences are SGHRS and YFSETQ. The CDR3 loop spans 15 amino acids. Between the trimmed V and J ends, which lost 6 bases and 0 bases, there was a span of 13 bases. In DNA form, the CDR3 reads TGCGCCAGCAAAGTTGACGCCGACTCTGGAAACACCATATATTTT. Protein product: CASKVDADSGNTIYF.

The CDR3 DNA is TGTGCCAGCAGCTTTCGGGCAGTTGACGGCAATCAGCCCCAGCATTTT. Translation: CASSFRAVDGNQPQHF. The chain couples TRBV5-5 to TRBJ1-5, with D unclear. Trimming cost V 2 bases and J 2 bases, with 14 bases left between them. The length of the CDR3 is 16 residues. CDR1 SGHKS and CDR2 YYEKEE come from the germline V gene (reference sequence). Variable domain in full (rest from reference TRBV5-5 and TRBJ1-5): DAGVTQSPTHLIKTRGQQVTLRCSPISGHKSVSWYQQVLGQGPQFIFQYYEKEERGRGNFPDRFSARQFPNYSSELNVNALLLGDSALYLCASSFRAVDGNQPQHFGDGTRLSIL.